This T cell receptor beta chain was obtained from a study of blood T cell repertoires in COVID-19. The CDR3 length is 12 residues. V shed 6 bases and J 2 bases; nucleotides not matched to a gene: 0. The germline V gene has CDR1 KGHSH and CDR2 LQKENI. Original analysis: Reference gene primer amplification gave estimated nucleated cell counts. Clones were read by immunoSEQ multiplex PCR, and TCRdb kept only the in-frame ones, dropping some. D and trimming come from the DNA, and the V and J calls and clone size come from that table. Of about 97,000 clones in the sample, approximately 87% were seen once. The specimen was peripheral blood. This chain links TRBV18 with TRBJ1-2, with 7 nucleotides matching TRBD1. The sequence was obtained from a young woman with acute or convalescent COVID-19. The CDR3 bases are TGTGCCAGCTCGGGACAGAACTATGGCTACACCTTC. Its protein product is CASSGQNYGYTF.